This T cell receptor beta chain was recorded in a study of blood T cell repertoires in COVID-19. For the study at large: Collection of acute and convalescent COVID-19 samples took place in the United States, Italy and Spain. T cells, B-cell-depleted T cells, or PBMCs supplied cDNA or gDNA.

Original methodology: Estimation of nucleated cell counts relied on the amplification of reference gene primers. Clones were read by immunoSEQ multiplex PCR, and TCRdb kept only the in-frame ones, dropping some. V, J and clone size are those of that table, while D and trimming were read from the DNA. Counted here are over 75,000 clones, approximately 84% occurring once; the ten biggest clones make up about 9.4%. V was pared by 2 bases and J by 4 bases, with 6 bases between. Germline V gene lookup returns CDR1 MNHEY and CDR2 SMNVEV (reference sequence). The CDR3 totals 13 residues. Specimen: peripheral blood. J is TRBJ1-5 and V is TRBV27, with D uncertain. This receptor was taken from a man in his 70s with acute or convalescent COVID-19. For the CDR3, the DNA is TGTGCCAGCAGTTTACGGGAGAATCAGCCCCAGCATTTT. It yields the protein CASSLRENQPQHF.